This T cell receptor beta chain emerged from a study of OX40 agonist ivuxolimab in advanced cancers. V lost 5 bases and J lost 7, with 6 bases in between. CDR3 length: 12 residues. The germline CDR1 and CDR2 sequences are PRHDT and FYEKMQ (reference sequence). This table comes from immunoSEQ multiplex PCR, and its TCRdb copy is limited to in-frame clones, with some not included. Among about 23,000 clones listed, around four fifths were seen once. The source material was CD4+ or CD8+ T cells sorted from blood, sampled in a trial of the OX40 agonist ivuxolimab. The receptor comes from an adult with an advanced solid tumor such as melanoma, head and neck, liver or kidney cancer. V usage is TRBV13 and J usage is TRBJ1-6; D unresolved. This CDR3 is CASSPPNSPLHF. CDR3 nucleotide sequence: TGTGCCAGCAGCCCGCCAAATTCACCCCTCCACTTT. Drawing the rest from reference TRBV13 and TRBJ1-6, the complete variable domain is AAGVIQSPRHLIKEKRETATLKCYPIPRHDTVYWYQQGPGQDPQFLISFYEKMQSDKGSIPDRFSAQQFSDYHSELNMSSLELGDSALYFCASSPPNSPLHFGNGTRLTVT.